The clone carrying this TCR beta chain was detected only once. TCRdb's copy holds only in-frame clones and misses some; the assay was immunoSEQ multiplex PCR. The sample shows around 77,000 clones, roughly 80% of them seen only once. The entry originates in a study of T cell clones after liver transplantation. Whole-study context: A pre-transplant mixed lymphocyte reaction with TCRbeta sequencing defined graft-donor-reactive clones followed in post-transplant blood. Apart from a few HCV-positive recipients, transplants were for non-autoimmune, non-viral reasons. At least one year of complete immunosuppression withdrawal without enzymes over twice normal defined tolerance. Subjects received no induction therapy and standard immunosuppression until randomization at 12-24 months post-transplant.

This specimen was CD4+ T cells from blood, taken 12 months after liver transplant. The receptor was derived from a human patient who received a liver transplant. Some T cells may be provided by the graft donor.

Written as DNA, the CDR3 is TGCAGCGTTGCCTTTCAGGGGAGGACCTACGAGCAGTACTTC. As protein: CSVAFQGRTYEQYF. The chain combines TRBV29-1 with TRBJ2-7; the D gene could be TRBD1 or TRBD2 (6 bases each). CDR3 length equals 14 residues. Germline V gene lookup returns CDR1 SQVTM and CDR2 ANQGSEA. V was pared by 4 bases and J by 2 bases, with 15 bases between.